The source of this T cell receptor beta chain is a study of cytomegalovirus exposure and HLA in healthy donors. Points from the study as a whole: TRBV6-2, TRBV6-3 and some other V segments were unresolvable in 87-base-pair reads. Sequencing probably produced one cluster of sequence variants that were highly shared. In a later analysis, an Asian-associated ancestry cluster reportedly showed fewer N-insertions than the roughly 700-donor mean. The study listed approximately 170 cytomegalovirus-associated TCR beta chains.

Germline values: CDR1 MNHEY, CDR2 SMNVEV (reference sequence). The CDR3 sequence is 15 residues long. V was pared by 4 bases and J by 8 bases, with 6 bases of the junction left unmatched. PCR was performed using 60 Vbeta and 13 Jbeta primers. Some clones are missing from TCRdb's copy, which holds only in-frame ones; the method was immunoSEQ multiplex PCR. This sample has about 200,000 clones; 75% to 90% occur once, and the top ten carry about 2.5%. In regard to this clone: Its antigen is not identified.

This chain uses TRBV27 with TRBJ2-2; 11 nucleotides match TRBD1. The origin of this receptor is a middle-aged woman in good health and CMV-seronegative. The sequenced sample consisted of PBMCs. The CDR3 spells CASSSRTGGRGELFF. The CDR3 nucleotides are TGTGCCAGCAGTTCTCGGACAGGGGGCAGGGGGGAGCTGTTTTTT.